This T cell receptor (beta chain) was captured by sequencing in a study of sequential checkpoint blockade in melanoma. Across the study: Patients were randomized 1:1 to nivolumab-then-ipilimumab or ipilimumab-then-nivolumab first-line. Maintenance nivolumab came after either treatment sequence.

Trimming at V came to 2 bases and at J to 3 bases, leaving 5 bases not matched to a gene. CDR3 size: 15 residues. Germline V lookup: CDR1 SGDLS, CDR2 YYNGEE. The method was immunoSEQ multiplex PCR; TCRdb's version includes in-frame clones alone and lacks a portion of them. The repertoire holds 40,000 or so clones, with just over 85% as singletons. Treatment meaning: randomized to nivolumab then ipilimumab (arm A) or the reverse (arm B). None of the patients previously received DNA-damaging chemotherapy. Sorted cells were live CD3+CD8+, lacking CD19 and CD56, from PBMCs. The sequences come from CD8+ T cells sorted from blood (inferred from file names), collected from a patient given nivolumab and ipilimumab in sequence. The chain links TRBV9 to TRBJ2-1, with 7 nucleotides matching TRBD1. This TCR came from a human donor with melanoma. CDR3 DNA sequence: TGTGCCAGCAGCGTCACAGGGGCCATCTACAATGAGCAGTTCTTC. Translating it yields CASSVTGAIYNEQFF.